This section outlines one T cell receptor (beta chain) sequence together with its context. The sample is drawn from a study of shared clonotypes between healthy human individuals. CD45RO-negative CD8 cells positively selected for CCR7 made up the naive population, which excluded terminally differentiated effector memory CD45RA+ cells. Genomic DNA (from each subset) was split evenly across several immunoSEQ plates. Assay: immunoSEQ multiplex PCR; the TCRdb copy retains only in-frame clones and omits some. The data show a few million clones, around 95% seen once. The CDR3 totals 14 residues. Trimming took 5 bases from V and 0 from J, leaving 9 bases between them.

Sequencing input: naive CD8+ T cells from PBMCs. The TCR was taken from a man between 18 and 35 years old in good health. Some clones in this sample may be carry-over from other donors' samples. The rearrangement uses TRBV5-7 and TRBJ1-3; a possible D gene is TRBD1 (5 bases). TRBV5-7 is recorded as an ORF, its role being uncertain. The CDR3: CASRVQGSGNTIYF. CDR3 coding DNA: TGTGCCAGCAGGGTGCAGGGCTCTGGAAACACCATATATTTT.